This passage covers 3 T cell receptor beta chains from one sample sequenced in a study of blood T cells in healthy people across ages. Using a J-beta primer mix together with a sample-barcoded 5' primer, a second PCR was run for 7 to 11 cycles. TCRdb itself ran the 5' RACE reads through MiXCR, one entry per CDR3 protein. This table has some 850,000 distinct CDR3 sequences, around 24% appearing once. These same data were also listed under a study on T cells of mothers and their children.

Sequencing was done on a sample of blood. The receptors were gathered from a boy aged 5-17 years in good health.

The sample holds many counts of this clonotype. The J gene is TRBJ2-5, the V gene TRBV29-1; D is uncertain. There are 10 residues in the CDR3. Trimming pared 4 bases from V and 2 bases from J, leaving 2 bases between. CDR1 and CDR2 from the germline V gene are SQVTM and ANQGSEA. CDR3 nucleotide sequence: TGCAGCGTTGGGCAAGAGACCCAGTACTTC. Its translation: CSVGQETQYF.

This chain uses TRBV20-1 with TRBJ2-2, with D unclear. Germline assignment: CDR1 DFQATT and CDR2 SNEGSKA (reference sequence). The CDR3 totals 13 residues. The DNA of the CDR3 is TGCGCCTCTCAGGTTTCGAACACCGGGGAGCTGTTTTTT. Translation: CASQVSNTGELFF.

This clonotype occurred a few times. The junction shows a germline mismatch at one end, possibly a read error. The chain employs TRBV4-2 and TRBJ1-1; D gene unclear. CDR3 length equals 14 residues. Germline CDR1 is LGHNA and CDR2 is YNFKEQ. CDR3 sequence (DNA): TGTGCCAGCAGCCGCCCCTCCGAGGTCACTAAAGCTTTCTTT. Translation: CASSRPSEVTKAFF.